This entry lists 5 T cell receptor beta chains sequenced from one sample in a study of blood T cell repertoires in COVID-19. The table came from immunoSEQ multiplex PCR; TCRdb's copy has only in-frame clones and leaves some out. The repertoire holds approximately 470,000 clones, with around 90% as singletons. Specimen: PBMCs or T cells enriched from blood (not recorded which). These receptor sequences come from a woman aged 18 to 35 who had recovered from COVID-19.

CDR3 in DNA: TGTGCCAGCAGCGTAAGGGGGGGAAGCGGCGAGCAGTACTTC. This encodes CASSVRGGSGEQYF. The chain carries TRBV9 and TRBJ2-7, with D possibly being TRBD2 (7 bases). The CDR3 contains 14 residues. V was shortened by 1 base and J by 6 bases, with 14 bases between the two germline ends. Germline lookup yields CDR1 SGDLS and CDR2 YYNGEE.

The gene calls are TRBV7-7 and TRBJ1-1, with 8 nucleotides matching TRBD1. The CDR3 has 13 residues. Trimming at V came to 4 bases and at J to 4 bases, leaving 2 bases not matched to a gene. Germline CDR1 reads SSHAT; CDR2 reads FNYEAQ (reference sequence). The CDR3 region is CASSYDRGTEAFF. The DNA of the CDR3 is TGTGCCAGCAGCTACGACAGGGGCACTGAAGCTTTCTTT.

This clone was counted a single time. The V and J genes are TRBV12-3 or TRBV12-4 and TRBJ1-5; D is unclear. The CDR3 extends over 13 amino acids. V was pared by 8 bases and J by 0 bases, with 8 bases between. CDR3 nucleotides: TGTGCCAGCGGACTCTTTAGCAATCAGCCCCAGCATTTT. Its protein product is CASGLFSNQPQHF.

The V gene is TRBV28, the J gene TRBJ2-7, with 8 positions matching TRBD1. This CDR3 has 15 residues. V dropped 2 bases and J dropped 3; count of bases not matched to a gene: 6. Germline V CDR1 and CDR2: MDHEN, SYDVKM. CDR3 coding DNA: TGTGCCAGCAGTTTAGACTGGGACAGGAACTACGAGCAGTACTTC. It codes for CASSLDWDRNYEQYF.

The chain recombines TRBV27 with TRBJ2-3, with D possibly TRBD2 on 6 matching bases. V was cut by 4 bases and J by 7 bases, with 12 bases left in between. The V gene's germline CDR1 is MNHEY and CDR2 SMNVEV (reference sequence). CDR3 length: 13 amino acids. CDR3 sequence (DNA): TGTGCCAGCAGTTCCCCTAGCGCGAATACGCAGTATTTT. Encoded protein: CASSSPSANTQYF.